Below, 28 T cell receptor beta chains from the same sample are listed, as sequenced in a study of identical twins. One entry per CDR3 protein results from TCRdb running MiXCR on the 5' RACE reads. Of hundreds of thousands of distinct CDR3 sequences in the sample, roughly 10% were seen once. These data are also associated with another study on yellow fever vaccine responses in identical twins.

Material for sequencing was CD8+ T cells sorted from blood. Every receptor here comes from a woman younger than 35 in good health.

This clonotype occurred once. The germline gene is not matched at one end of the junction; a read error may be the cause. V is TRBV28 and J is TRBJ2-5; 13 bases are a match to TRBD2. The germline V gene has CDR1 MDHEN and CDR2 SYDVKM. CDR3 length: 13 amino acids. CDR3 DNA sequence: TGTACTAGCGGGGGGGCCCGGCAAGAGACCCGGTACTTC. It encodes CTSGGARQETRYF.

The gene calls are TRBV7-3 and TRBJ2-3, with D perhaps assigned TRBD1 or TRBD2 (5 bases each). The V gene's germline CDR1 is SGHTA and CDR2 FQGTGA. V lost 1 base and J lost 6, with 11 bases in between. CDR3 length: 14 amino acids. Here the CDR3 reads CASSLRGARDTQYF. In DNA, the CDR3 is TGTGCCAGCAGCTTAAGAGGGGCCCGGGATACGCAGTATTTT.

This clonotype was seen ten or more times. The V and J genes are TRBV20-1 and TRBJ2-1; D unclear. The V end lost 0 bases, the J end lost 0 bases, and 9 bases lay between the germline ends. The CDR3 extends over 15 amino acids. In germline, CDR1 is DFQATT, CDR2 SNEGSKA (reference sequence). The CDR3 region is CSARELGSSYNEQFF. In DNA, the CDR3 is TGCAGTGCTAGAGAATTAGGTAGCTCCTACAATGAGCAGTTCTTC.

This clonotype was seen ten or more times. The CDR3 spells CAISDSGDLNYEQYF. The DNA of the CDR3 is TGTGCCATCAGTGATTCCGGGGACTTAAACTACGAGCAGTACTTC. J is TRBJ2-7 and V is TRBV10-3; D possibly corresponds to TRBD2 (6 bases). The germline V and J ends were trimmed by 3 bases and 3 bases, with 15 bases remaining between them. The CDR3 consists of 15 residues. Germline CDR1 and CDR2: ENHRY and SYGVKD.

The J gene is TRBJ1-2, the V gene TRBV7-9; 8 bases are a match to TRBD1. CDR1 is SEHNR and CDR2 is FQNEAQ in the germline V gene (reference sequence). V gave up 2 bases and J gave up 6 bases; unmatched junction bases: 8. CDR3 length: 15 residues. This CDR3 reads CASSLRESGGDGYTF. The CDR3 bases are TGTGCCAGCAGCTTAAGGGAGTCAGGGGGCGATGGCTACACCTTC.

This clonotype was observed a few times. The chain links TRBV7-9 to TRBJ2-5, with 7 bases fitting TRBD2. V shed 7 bases, J shed 3 bases, and the junction held 11 bases outside the gene matches. Germline CDR1 is SEHNR and CDR2 is FQNEAQ (reference sequence). This CDR3 has 15 amino acids. In DNA, the CDR3 is TGTGCCAGCACCTTCCCGGGACGGGGGGAAGAGACCCAGTACTTC. It encodes CASTFPGRGEETQYF.

This sequence joins TRBV6-2 or TRBV6-3 and TRBJ1-2, with D unresolved. Between the trimmed V and J ends, which lost 3 bases and 5 bases, there was a span of 25 bases. The CDR3 is 18 amino acids. Germline CDR1 reads MNHEY; CDR2 reads SVGEGT. CDR3 residues: CASSYPPGPGFGIYGYTF. The CDR3, as DNA: TGTGCCAGCAGTTATCCCCCAGGACCGGGCTTTGGGATTTATGGCTACACCTTC.

This clonotype was seen more than once but under ten times. The chain employs TRBV7-8 and TRBJ2-3; 12 bases are a match to TRBD2. The CDR3 runs 17 residues. The germline gives CDR1 SGHVS, CDR2 FQNEAQ. The ends lost 4 bases at V and 6 bases at J; junction bases unmatched: 11. The CDR3 here is CASSSPLAGGPFDTQYF. CDR3 nucleotide sequence: TGTGCCAGCAGCTCTCCGCTAGCGGGGGGGCCCTTCGATACGCAGTATTTT.

In its sample, this clonotype was seen a few times. The genes are TRBV29-1 and TRBJ1-1; D gene ambiguous. The V gene lost 7 bases and the J gene lost 6 bases, with 15 bases spanning the gap. In germline, CDR1 is SQVTM, CDR2 ANQGSEA. The CDR3 is 12 residues long. The CDR3 spells CSAVGREPEAFF. CDR3 nucleotides: TGCAGCGCAGTAGGCCGGGAGCCTGAAGCTTTCTTT.

This clonotype has just a few counts. The chain recombines TRBV27 with TRBJ2-1, with D perhaps matching TRBD1 (6 bases). From germline, CDR1 is MNHEY and CDR2 SMNVEV (reference sequence). V lost 8 bases and J lost 7, with 12 bases in between. The CDR3 contains 12 residues. CDR3 sequence reads: CASQGNLNEQFF. Here the CDR3 DNA reads TGTGCCAGCCAGGGGAATTTGAATGAGCAGTTCTTC.

This chain's CDR3 is CASSLTDGQNIQYF. CDR3 nucleotide sequence: TGTGCCAGCAGCCTCACGGACGGCCAAAACATTCAGTACTTC. This chain uses TRBV12-3 or TRBV12-4 with TRBJ2-4; D is undetermined. The CDR3 runs to 14 residues. V dropped 6 bases and J dropped 5 bases, with 14 bases sitting between them.

This clonotype was seen many times. This chain connects TRBV29-1 to TRBJ2-1, with a possible D match to TRBD2 (6 bases). There are 13 residues in the CDR3. Per germline, CDR1 SQVTM and CDR2 ANQGSEA. The V end lost 7 bases, the J end lost 6 bases, and 16 bases lay between the germline ends. The CDR3 spells CSGRLEWSNEQFF. Written as DNA, the CDR3 is TGCAGCGGCAGACTAGAATGGTCCAATGAGCAGTTCTTC.

The sample holds a few counts of this clonotype. The chain is built from TRBV5-6 and TRBJ2-5, with a weak D call TRBD1 (6 bases). CDR1 and CDR2 from the germline V gene are SGHDT and YYEEEE. With 0 bases removed from V and 4 bases from J, the gap between germline ends came to 10 bases. This CDR3 contains 14 residues. The CDR3 sequence: CASSLDVGGETQYF. The CDR3 bases are TGTGCCAGCAGCTTGGACGTAGGGGGAGAGACCCAGTACTTC.

This clonotype was detected many times. This chain joins TRBV5-1 and TRBJ1-2; D ambiguous. V lost 0 bases and J lost 8, with 5 bases in between. Germline CDR1 reads SGHRS; CDR2 reads YFSETQ. The CDR3 spans 11 residues. The CDR3 nucleotides are TGCGCCAGCAGCTTGGAGGGAGGCTACACCTTC. It specifies CASSLEGGYTF.

Many counts were recorded for this clonotype. CDR3 residues: CASSLSNPSSYEQYF. CDR3 bases: TGTGCCAGCAGTTTATCGAATCCCTCCTCCTACGAGCAGTACTTC. The chain recombines TRBV27 with TRBJ2-7; D unclear. The V end lost 0 bases, the J end lost 0 bases, and 9 bases lay between the germline ends. Looked up from germline, CDR1 is MNHEY and CDR2 is SMNVEV (reference sequence). CDR3 length: 15 residues.

This clonotype was counted many times. This chain connects TRBV29-1 to TRBJ2-2; D unresolved. The CDR3 is 13 residues long. Per germline, CDR1 SQVTM and CDR2 ANQGSEA. The ends were cut back, 3 bases at V and 3 bases at J, with 8 bases in the middle. In nucleotides, the CDR3 is TGCAGCGTTGACTTAGGGTACACCGGGGAGCTGTTTTTT. It is translated as CSVDLGYTGELFF.

The chain uses TRBV20-1 and TRBJ2-5; 9 nucleotides agree with TRBD2. Germline V gives CDR1 DFQATT, CDR2 SNEGSKA (reference sequence). The CDR3 extends over 15 amino acids. J gave up 5 bases and V 7 bases, and 14 bases lay outside the gene matches. The CDR3 loop is CSVSVSGSSAETQYF. As DNA, the CDR3 is TGCAGTGTTTCGGTTAGCGGGAGCTCGGCGGAGACCCAGTACTTC.

This clonotype was seen a handful of times. This rearrangement joins TRBV10-2 to TRBJ2-2; 14 positions agree with TRBD2. In germline, CDR1 is WSHSY, CDR2 SAAADI. This CDR3 spans 17 amino acids. V was pared by 0 bases and J by 7 bases, with 4 bases of the junction left unmatched. In nucleotides, the CDR3 is TGCGCCAGCAGTGAGTCGGTGGGACTAGCGGGAGTCGGGGAGCTGTTTTTT. It specifies CASSESVGLAGVGELFF.

The rearrangement links TRBV9 to TRBJ2-1; 9 nucleotides line up with TRBD1. Germline values: CDR1 SGDLS, CDR2 YYNGEE. Unmatched junction bases numbered 11, after V lost 4 bases and J lost 6 bases. The CDR3 runs to 16 residues. CDR3 bases: TGTGCCAGCAGCACTAGGGGGACAGGGTTGGGCAATGAGCAGTTCTTC. Translating gives CASSTRGTGLGNEQFF.

The genes are TRBV4-1 and TRBJ2-3; D gene ambiguous. This CDR3 is built from 14 residues. Per the germline V gene, CDR1 is MGHRA and CDR2 is YSYEKL. Deletions cut 5 bases from V and 2 bases from J, with 11 bases between. The CDR3 protein is CASSGLVFTDTQYF. The CDR3 DNA sequence: TGCGCCAGCAGCGGTTTGGTTTTCACAGATACGCAGTATTTT.

This clonotype occurred a few times. The rearrangement joins TRBV11-2 to TRBJ2-7; TRBD1 might be the D (6 bases). Germline lookup yields CDR1 SGHAT and CDR2 FQNNGV. V gave up 3 bases and J gave up 0 bases, with 12 bases separating them. There are 15 residues in the CDR3. The CDR3 spells CASSFSGVPSYEQYF. CDR3 nucleotides: TGTGCCAGCAGCTTTTCAGGGGTACCCTCCTACGAGCAGTACTTC.

The chain has TRBV7-9 and TRBJ2-1, with 9 bases identical to TRBD2. The CDR3 covers 16 residues. From germline, CDR1 is SEHNR and CDR2 FQNEAQ (reference sequence). Trimming removed 4 bases from V and 3 bases from J; junction bases left unmatched: 7. The CDR3 here is CASSSTQTSGYNEQFF. Here the CDR3 DNA reads TGTGCCAGCAGCTCCACCCAGACTAGCGGCTACAATGAGCAGTTCTTC. Looking up the rest from reference TRBV7-9 and TRBJ2-1 gives the full variable domain: DTGVSQNPRHKITKRGQNVTFRCDPISEHNRLYWYRQTLGQGPEFLTYFQNEAQLEKSRLLSDRFSAERPKGSFSTLEIQRTEQGDSAMYLCASSSTQTSGYNEQFFGPGTRLTVL.

This clonotype showed up just a few times. The chain couples TRBV20-1 to TRBJ2-7; the match to TRBD2 covers 7 bases. CDR3 length: 15 amino acids. The V and J ends lost 5 bases and 4 bases, in that order; junction bases with no gene match: 14. The germline V gene has CDR1 DFQATT and CDR2 SNEGSKA (reference sequence). The CDR3 reads CSADGREPLWYEQYF. The CDR3, as DNA: TGCAGTGCTGACGGGCGGGAGCCCCTATGGTACGAGCAGTACTTC.

The chain uses TRBV7-3 and TRBJ2-1; no reliable D call. The V gene's germline CDR1 is SGHTA and CDR2 FQGTGA. Trimming stripped 2 bases from V and 9 bases from J, with 11 bases between. CDR3 length equals 13 residues. CDR3 region: CASSLVTGVEQFF. The DNA for the CDR3 is TGTGCCAGCAGCTTAGTTACGGGCGTTGAGCAGTTCTTC.

In its sample, this clonotype was seen a few times. V is TRBV20-1 and J is TRBJ2-7, with TRBD1 matching 9 bases. The CDR3 extends over 14 amino acids. Germline CDR1 DFQATT, CDR2 SNEGSKA (reference sequence). Trimming took 4 bases from V and 4 from J; bases not matched to a gene: 8. The CDR3 protein is CSATSDRGPYEQYF. DNA for the CDR3: TGCAGTGCTACGTCGGACAGGGGCCCATACGAGCAGTACTTC.

The V call is TRBV28, the J call TRBJ2-2; D not certain. V was cut by 2 bases and J by 1 base, with 8 bases left in between. The CDR3 is 15 amino acids. Germline loops: CDR1 MDHEN, CDR2 SYDVKM. The CDR3 region has the DNA TGTGCCAGCAGTTTAGGGCTAGGGAACACCGGGGAGCTGTTTTTT. It codes for CASSLGLGNTGELFF.

A note on this clonotype: The junction and the germline gene differ at one end; a read error may be behind it. The gene calls are TRBV24-1 and TRBJ2-3; the D gene is possibly TRBD1 (6 bases). The CDR3 contains 15 residues. Per germline, CDR1 KGHDR and CDR2 SFDVKD. The chain's CDR3 is CATAEGVGDTDAQYF. For the CDR3, the DNA is TGTGCCACCGCCGAGGGGGTGGGCGATACAGATGCGCAGTATTTT.

This clonotype was seen a few times. The chain couples TRBV4-3 to TRBJ2-7, with TRBD2 matching 7 bases. The CDR3 runs 16 residues. The V and J ends lost 0 bases and 6 bases, in that order; junction bases with no gene match: 11. Germline values: CDR1 LGHNA, CDR2 YSLEER. CDR3 nucleotides: TGCGCCAGCAGCCAAGATCTAGCGGTTGGGTCAGGCGAGCAGTACTTC. This sequence encodes CASSQDLAVGSGEQYF.